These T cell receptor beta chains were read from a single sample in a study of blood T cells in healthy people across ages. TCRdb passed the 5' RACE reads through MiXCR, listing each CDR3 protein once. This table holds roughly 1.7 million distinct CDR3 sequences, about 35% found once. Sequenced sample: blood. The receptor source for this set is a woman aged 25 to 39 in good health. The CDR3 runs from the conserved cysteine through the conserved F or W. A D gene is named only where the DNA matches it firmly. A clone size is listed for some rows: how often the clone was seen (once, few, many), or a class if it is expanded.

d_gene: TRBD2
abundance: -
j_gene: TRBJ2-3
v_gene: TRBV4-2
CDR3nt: TGTGCCAGCAGCCAAGGAACTAGCGGGGCAAGGGATACGCAGTATTTT
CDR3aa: CASSQGTSGARDTQYF

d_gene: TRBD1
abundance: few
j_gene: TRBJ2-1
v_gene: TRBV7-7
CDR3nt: TGTGCCAGCAGCTTAGAATCCGGGACAGAGTACAATGAGCAGTTCTTC
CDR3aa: CASSLESGTEYNEQFF

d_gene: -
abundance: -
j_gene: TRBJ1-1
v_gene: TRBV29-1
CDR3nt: TGCAGCGTTCTTCGGTCTTCTGAAGCTTTCTTT
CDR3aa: CSVLRSSEAFF

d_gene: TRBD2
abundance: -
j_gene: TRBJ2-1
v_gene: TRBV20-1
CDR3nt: TGCAGTGCTGGCGGGTGGCGGGGGGACGACAATGAGCAGTTCTTC
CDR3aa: CSAGGWRGDDNEQFF

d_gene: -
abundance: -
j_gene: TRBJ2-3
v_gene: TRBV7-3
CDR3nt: TGTGCCAGCAGCTTAATGCCTAGTCGAACAGATACGCAGTATTTT
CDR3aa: CASSLMPSRTDTQYF

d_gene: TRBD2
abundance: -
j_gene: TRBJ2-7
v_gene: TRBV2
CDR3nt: TGTGCCAGCAGCCTGGGCCTAGCGGGTCCCTGGTGGTACTTC
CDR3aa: CASSLGLAGPWWYF

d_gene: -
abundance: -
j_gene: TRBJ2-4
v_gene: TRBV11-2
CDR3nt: TGTGCCAGCAGCTTAACAGGGAACATTCAGTACTTC
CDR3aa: CASSLTGNIQYF

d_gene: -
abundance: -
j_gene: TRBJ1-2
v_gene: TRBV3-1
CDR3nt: TGTGCCAGCAGCCAAGGACAGAGGGGGGTGTATGGCTACACCTTC
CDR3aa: CASSQGQRGVYGYTF

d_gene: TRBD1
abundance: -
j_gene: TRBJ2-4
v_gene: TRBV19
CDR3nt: TGTGCCAGTAGTATGGGACAGGGGCCCAAAAACATTCAGTACTTC
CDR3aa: CASSMGQGPKNIQYF

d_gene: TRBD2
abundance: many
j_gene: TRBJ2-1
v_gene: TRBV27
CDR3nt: TGTGCCAGCAGTTTAACGGCGGGAGGGAACAATGAGCAGTTCTTC
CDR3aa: CASSLTAGGNNEQFF

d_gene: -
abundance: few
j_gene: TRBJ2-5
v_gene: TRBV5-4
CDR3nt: TGTGCCAGCAGCCTTGTTTTAGCGTTTGGGATGGAGACCCAGTACTTC
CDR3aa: CASSLVLAFGMETQYF

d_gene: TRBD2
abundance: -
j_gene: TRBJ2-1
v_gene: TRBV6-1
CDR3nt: TGTGCCAGCAGTACCCGGACTAGCGGGGGGGTAAATGAGCAGTTCTTC
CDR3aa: CASSTRTSGGVNEQFF

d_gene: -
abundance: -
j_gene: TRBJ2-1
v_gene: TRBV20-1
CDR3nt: TGCAGTGCTAGAAGAAGCGCTAACAATGAGCAGTTCTTC
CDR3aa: CSARRSANNEQFF

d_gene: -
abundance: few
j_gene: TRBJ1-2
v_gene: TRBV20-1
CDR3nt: TGCAGTGCTAGAGATGCGGCACTGAGAGGCTACACCTTC
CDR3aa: CSARDAALRGYTF

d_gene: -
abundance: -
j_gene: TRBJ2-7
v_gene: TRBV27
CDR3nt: TGTGCCAGCAGTTTATCCAGGAACCCCACACCCGAGCAGTACTTC
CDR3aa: CASSLSRNPTPEQYF

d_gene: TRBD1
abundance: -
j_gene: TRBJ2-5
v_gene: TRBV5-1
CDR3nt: TGCGCCAGCAGCGGCCGGGACAGGGGCGTAGAGACCCAGTACTTC
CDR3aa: CASSGRDRGVETQYF

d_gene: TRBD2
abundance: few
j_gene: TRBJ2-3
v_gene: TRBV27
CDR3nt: TGTGCCAGCAGTCCTTTAGGGGGGACTAGCGGGGACACAGATACGCAGTATTTT
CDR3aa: CASSPLGGTSGDTDTQYF

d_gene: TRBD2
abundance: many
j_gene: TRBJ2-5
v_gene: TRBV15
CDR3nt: TGTGCCACCGGCGGGGGATTAGAAGAGACCCAGTACTTC
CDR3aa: CATGGGLEETQYF

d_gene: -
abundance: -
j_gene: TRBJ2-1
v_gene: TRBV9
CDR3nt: TGTGCCAGCAGCGTAGGTAGCGGCCAAATTTATGAGCAGTTCTTC
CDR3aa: CASSVGSGQIYEQFF

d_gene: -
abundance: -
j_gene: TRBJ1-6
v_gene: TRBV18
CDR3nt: TGTGCCAGCTCACCGCCGGGAAAAAATTCACCCCTCCACTTT
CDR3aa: CASSPPGKNSPLHF

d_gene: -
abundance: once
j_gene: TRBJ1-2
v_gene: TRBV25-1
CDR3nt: TGTGCCAGCTCCCTTTATATGACAGCTACCTATGGCTACACCTTC
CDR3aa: CASSLYMTATYGYTF

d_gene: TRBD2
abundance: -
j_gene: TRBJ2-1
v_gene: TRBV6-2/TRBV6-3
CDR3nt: TGTGCCAGCACCCCGGGAGGGGCGCATGAGCAGTTCTTC
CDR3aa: CASTPGGAHEQFF

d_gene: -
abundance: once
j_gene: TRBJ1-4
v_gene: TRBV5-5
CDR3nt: TGTGCCAGCAGCTCCCAACCGGGTCCACTCAATGAAAAACTGTTTTTT
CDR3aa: CASSSQPGPLNEKLFF

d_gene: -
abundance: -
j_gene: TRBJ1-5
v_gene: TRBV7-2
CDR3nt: TGTGCCAGCAGCTTACTCCCCCAACAGCCCCAGCATTTT
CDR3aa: CASSLLPQQPQHF

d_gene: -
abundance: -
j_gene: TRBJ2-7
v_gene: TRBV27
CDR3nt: TGTGCCAGCAGTCGCTCCGGGGGGCCGGTGTCTCACGAGCAGTACTTC
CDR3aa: CASSRSGGPVSHEQYF

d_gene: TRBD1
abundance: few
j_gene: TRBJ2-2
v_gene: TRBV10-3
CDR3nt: TGTGCCATCAGTGAGCCGGGACAGGGGCCGACCGGGGAGCTGTTTTTT
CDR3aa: CAISEPGQGPTGELFF

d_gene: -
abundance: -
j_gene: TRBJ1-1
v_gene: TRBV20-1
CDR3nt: TGCAGTGCAGCCGGGACACAGAAAGCTTTCTTT
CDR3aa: CSAAGTQKAFF

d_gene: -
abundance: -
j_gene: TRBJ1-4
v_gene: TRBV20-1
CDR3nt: TGCAGTGCTAGAGACCGACACCCAGGCAAAAAACTGTTTTTT
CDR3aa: CSARDRHPGKKLFF

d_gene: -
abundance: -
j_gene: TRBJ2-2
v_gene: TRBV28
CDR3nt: TGTGCCAGCAGTTTAAATCCGGGGGCCGGGGAGCTGTTTTTT
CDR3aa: CASSLNPGAGELFF

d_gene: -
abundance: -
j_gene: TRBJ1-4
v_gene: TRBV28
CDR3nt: TGTGCCAGCAGTTTGCCTACGGGCGGGAATGAAAAACTGTTTTTT
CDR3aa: CASSLPTGGNEKLFF

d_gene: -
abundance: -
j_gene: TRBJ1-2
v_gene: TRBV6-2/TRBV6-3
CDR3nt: TGTGCCAGCAGACCTTATAGGACAGATGCCTATGGCTACACCTTC
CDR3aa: CASRPYRTDAYGYTF

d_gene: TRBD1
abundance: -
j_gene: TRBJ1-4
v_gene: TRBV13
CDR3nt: TGTGCCAGCAGCTTATCCGGGACAGGGGGGAAGAAACTGTTTTTT
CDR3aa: CASSLSGTGGKKLFF

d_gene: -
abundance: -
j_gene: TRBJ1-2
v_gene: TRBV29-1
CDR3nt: TGCAGCACTGAAGAGCTGGCAGATGGCTACACCTTC
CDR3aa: CSTEELADGYTF

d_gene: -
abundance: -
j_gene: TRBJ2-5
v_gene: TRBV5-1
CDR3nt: TGCGCCAGCACCGAGAGACCCCTTATTAGCCCAGAGACCCAGTACTTC
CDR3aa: CASTERPLISPETQYF

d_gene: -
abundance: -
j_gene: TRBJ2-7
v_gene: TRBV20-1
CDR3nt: TGCAGTGCTACCGGGACACCCCTCGGCGAGCAGTACTTC
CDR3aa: CSATGTPLGEQYF

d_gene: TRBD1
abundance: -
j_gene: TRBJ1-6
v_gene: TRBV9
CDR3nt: TGTGCCAGCAGCCCCTTCGGGACAGCAGATTCACCCCTCCACTTT
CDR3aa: CASSPFGTADSPLHF

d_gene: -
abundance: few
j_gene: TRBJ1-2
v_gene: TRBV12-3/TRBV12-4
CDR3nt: TGTGCCAGCAGACCGGGCGGGAGAGGGTATGGCTACACCTTC
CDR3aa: CASRPGGRGYGYTF

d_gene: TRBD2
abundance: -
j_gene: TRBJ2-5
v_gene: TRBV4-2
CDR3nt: TGTGCCAGCAGCCAAGATTTGGGGGGAGAAGCGGGAGGGGGGTTCCAGTACTTC
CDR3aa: CASSQDLGGEAGGGFQYF

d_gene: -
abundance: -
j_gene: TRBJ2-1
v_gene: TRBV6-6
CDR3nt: TGTGCCAGCAGGCAACCGTTAGCGAGCTCCTACAATGAGCAGTTCTTC
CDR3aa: CASRQPLASSYNEQFF